These 32 T cell receptor beta chains came from one sample sequenced in a study of fetal regulatory T cell absence and autoimmunity. Sequencing used immunoSEQ multiplex PCR; TCRdb keeps in-frame clones, though not all of them. The sample records 85,000 to 100,000 clones, around 72% being singletons. Specimen: pancreas tissue. These receptors were collected from a male donor with IPEX syndrome.

The chain joins TRBV9 to TRBJ2-3, with TRBD2 identical over 8 bases. The CDR3 has 12 residues. After removal of 2 bases from V and 9 bases from J, the junction contained 2 bases not matched to a gene. In germline, CDR1 is SGDLS, CDR2 YYNGEE. CDR3 coding DNA: TGTGCCAGCAGCGTCGGCGGGGGGACGCAGTATTTT. Translating gives CASSVGGGTQYF.

The sample holds a few counts of this clone. This chain uses TRBV7-9 with TRBJ2-2, with D possibly being TRBD2 (6 bases). CDR1 SEHNR and CDR2 FQNEAQ come from the germline V gene (reference sequence). CDR3 size: 13 residues. The V end lost 8 bases, the J end lost 4 bases, and 11 bases lay between the germline ends. CDR3 amino acids: CASVRGTTGELFF. CDR3 DNA sequence: TGTGCCAGCGTTCGGGGGACCACCGGGGAGCTGTTTTTT.

This clone was detected only a few times. The J gene is TRBJ1-6, the V gene TRBV7-8, with a possible D match to TRBD1 (6 bases). V was pared by 5 bases and J by 4 bases, with 12 bases between. CDR1 SGHVS and CDR2 FQNEAQ come from the germline V gene. The CDR3 is 15 residues long. CDR3 sequence (DNA): TGTGCCAGCAGCCCGCTGCAGGGGTATAATTCACCCCTCCACTTT. Its protein is CASSPLQGYNSPLHF.

The chain is built from TRBV7-6 and TRBJ1-4; no clear D. Germline V gene lookup returns CDR1 SGHVS and CDR2 FNYEAQ. CDR3 length: 15 residues. Trimming took 6 bases from V and 3 from J, leaving 14 bases between them. CDR3 amino acids: CASRLNGRSNEKLFF. In DNA, the CDR3 is TGTGCCAGCAGATTAAACGGACGGTCTAATGAAAAACTGTTTTTT. The full variable domain, in which reference TRBV7-6 and TRBJ1-4 provide the parts outside the CDR3, is GAGVSQSPRYKVTKRGQDVALRCDPISGHVSLYWYRQALGQGPEFLTYFNYEAQQDKSGLPNDRFSAERPEGSISTLTIQRTEQRDSAMYRCASRLNGRSNEKLFFGSGTQLSVL.

The CDR3 reads CASSQGLLSGNTIYF. In nucleotides, the CDR3 is TGTGCCAGCAGTCAGGGGCTTCTCTCTGGAAACACCATATATTTT. This chain connects TRBV6-5 to TRBJ1-3, with D perhaps TRBD1 (6 bases). Per germline, CDR1 MNHEY and CDR2 SVGAGI. There are 15 residues in the CDR3. Trimming removed 5 bases from V and 0 bases from J, with 11 bases in between.

The J gene is TRBJ1-2, the V gene TRBV11-3; D is uncertain. Germline V CDR1 and CDR2: SGHNT, YENEEA. V was trimmed by 10 bases and J by 7 bases, leaving 22 bases between them. This CDR3 has 14 amino acids. The CDR3 DNA follows: TGTGCCACAGAGAACCCGGGCAGCCCTATTGGCTACACCTTC. It yields the protein CATENPGSPIGYTF. The whole variable domain, remainder taken from reference TRBV11-3 and TRBJ1-2, is EAGVVQSPRYKIIEKKQPVAFWCNPISGHNTLYWYLQNLGQGPELLIRYENEEAVDDSQLPKDRFSAERLKGVDSTLKIQPAELGDSAVYLCATENPGSPIGYTFGSGTRLTVV.

The chain is built from TRBV4-3 and TRBJ2-7; D is ambiguous. Germline V gene data show CDR1 as LGHNA and CDR2 as YSLEER. This CDR3 spans 14 amino acids. Trimming pared 0 bases from V and 0 bases from J, leaving 6 bases between. The chain's CDR3 is CASSQEGSSYEQYF. The CDR3, as DNA: TGCGCCAGCAGCCAAGAGGGCAGCTCCTACGAGCAGTACTTC.

CDR3 sequence reads: CASSLRLAIPSDTGELFF. The CDR3, as DNA: TGTGCCAGCAGCTTACGGCTAGCGATTCCCTCGGACACCGGGGAGCTGTTTTTT. V gene TRBV7-9 combines with J gene TRBJ2-2; a possible D gene is TRBD2 (6 bases). Germline CDR1 reads SEHNR; CDR2 reads FQNEAQ (reference sequence). Trimming shortened V by 2 bases and J by 3 bases, and 19 bases separated the two germline ends. The CDR3 has 18 amino acids.

The CDR3 DNA reads as TGTGCCAGCAGCGTTCTCCGGGACATAGCTAATGAAAAACTGTTTTTT. This codes for CASSVLRDIANEKLFF. The V and J genes are TRBV7-9 and TRBJ1-4, with TRBD1 as a possible D gene (6 bases). The CDR3 sequence is 16 residues long. Trimming removed 5 bases from V and 3 bases from J, with 16 bases in between. Germline V lookup: CDR1 SEHNR, CDR2 FQNEAQ (reference sequence).

The J gene is TRBJ2-3, the V gene TRBV7-6; D may correspond to TRBD1 or TRBD2 (5 bases each). CDR1 and CDR2 (germline): SGHVS, FNYEAQ. This CDR3 comprises 15 residues. With 5 bases removed from V and 0 bases from J, the gap between germline ends came to 12 bases. The CDR3 DNA reads as TGTGCCAGCAGCCCGGGGCCGAGTAGCACAGATACGCAGTATTTT. This gives the protein CASSPGPSSTDTQYF.

This clone was counted only a few times. The J gene is TRBJ2-5, the V gene TRBV27; perhaps TRBD2 as D (5 bases). The ends were cut back, 5 bases at V and 4 bases at J, with 17 bases in the middle. The CDR3 sequence is 15 residues long. Germline V gives CDR1 MNHEY, CDR2 SMNVEV (reference sequence). The CDR3 sequence: CASSPLQSSAETQYF. CDR3 DNA sequence: TGTGCCAGCAGTCCCCTTCAGAGTAGCGCAGAGACCCAGTACTTC.

This rearrangement joins TRBV5-4 to TRBJ2-3; D unclear. The CDR3 totals 13 residues. In germline, CDR1 is SGHNT, CDR2 YYREEE (reference sequence). Between the trimmed V and J ends, which lost 3 bases and 1 base, there was a span of 6 bases. CDR3 DNA: TGTGCCAGCAGCTGGGCCCGCACAGATACGCAGTATTTT. Encoded protein: CASSWARTDTQYF.

The table lists this clone with a few counts. The chain's CDR3 is CASSSGTGEQPQHF. CDR3 DNA sequence: TGCGCCAGCAGCTCCGGGACAGGGGAACAGCCCCAGCATTTT. This chain links TRBV4-1 with TRBJ1-5; 10 nucleotides line up with TRBD1. The CDR3 sequence is 14 residues long. Per germline, CDR1 MGHRA and CDR2 YSYEKL. J lost 7 bases, V lost 5 bases, and 5 bases had no gene match.

This clone came up a few times. The chain combines TRBV30 with TRBJ2-5; D might be TRBD2 (7 bases). The V gene's germline CDR1 is GTSNPN and CDR2 SVGIG (reference sequence). Between the trimmed V and J ends, which lost 4 bases and 4 bases, there was a span of 13 bases. This CDR3 contains 13 residues. In DNA, the CDR3 is TGTGCCTGGATGGGGGGGCCGGGAGAGACCCAGTACTTC. Translated: CAWMGGPGETQYF. The full variable domain, its missing parts supplied by reference TRBV30 and TRBJ2-5, is SQTIHQWPATLVQPVGSPLSLECTVEGTSNPNLYWYRQAAGRGLQLLFYSVGIGQISSEVPQNLSASRPQDRQFILSSKKLLLSDSGFYLCAWMGGPGETQYFGPGTRLLVL.

The rearrangement uses TRBV30 and TRBJ1-2; no firm D call. V was clipped by 1 base and J by 4 bases, with 4 bases between them. This CDR3 comprises 11 residues. The V gene's germline CDR1 is GTSNPN and CDR2 SVGIG (reference sequence). CDR3 DNA: TGTGCCTGGAGTGGGGGCTATGGCTACACCTTC. Encoded protein: CAWSGGYGYTF.

The sample holds a few counts of this clone. The V gene is TRBV7-2, the J gene TRBJ2-7; TRBD1 matches 9 bases. The V segment lost 4 bases and the J segment 6 bases; nucleotides outside the gene matches: 4. Germline V CDR1 and CDR2: SGHTA, FQGNSA. This CDR3 is 13 amino acids long. Here the CDR3 DNA reads TGTGCCAGCAGCTCGGGACAGGGCGGCGAGCAGTACTTC. It codes for CASSSGQGGEQYF.

The chain has TRBV30 and TRBJ2-3; D remains unclear. Germline V gene sequence: CDR1 GTSNPN, CDR2 SVGIG (reference sequence). V lost 5 bases and J 3 bases, leaving 6 bases between the germline ends. This CDR3 comprises 11 residues. DNA for the CDR3: TGTGCCTGGGCCCGGACAGATACGCAGTATTTT. Translated: CAWARTDTQYF.

This clone has a single count. The V gene is TRBV7-6, the J gene TRBJ2-1; D might be TRBD1 or TRBD2, each matching 5 bases. Germline V gene lookup returns CDR1 SGHVS and CDR2 FNYEAQ. The length of the CDR3 is 17 residues. V was shortened by 1 base and J by 5 bases, with 18 bases between the two germline ends. In DNA, the CDR3 is TGTGCCAGCAGCTTAGTGGGGGAGCCGATATCCAACAATGAGCAGTTCTTC. Translated: CASSLVGEPISNNEQFF.

This chain uses TRBV27 with TRBJ2-3; the match to TRBD1 covers 7 bases. The CDR3 spans 15 residues. CDR1 and CDR2 (germline): MNHEY, SMNVEV (reference sequence). Losses at the gene ends were 3 bases for V and 0 bases for J; bases not matched to a gene: 3. Here the CDR3 DNA reads TGTGCCAGCAGTTTGGGACAGTCTAGCACAGATACGCAGTATTTT. This codes for CASSLGQSSTDTQYF.

V and J are TRBV11-2 and TRBJ2-1, with 10 bases fitting TRBD2. J lost 3 bases, V lost 5 bases, and 1 base had no gene match. The CDR3 spans 14 residues. Germline V gene data show CDR1 as SGHAT and CDR2 as FQNNGV. As DNA, the CDR3 is TGTGCCAGCAGCCGGACTAGCGGCTACAATGAGCAGTTCTTC. Amino acids: CASSRTSGYNEQFF.

The chain recombines TRBV5-6 with TRBJ2-7; TRBD1 aligns across 12 bases. Germline V gene lookup returns CDR1 SGHDT and CDR2 YYEEEE. The CDR3 extends over 14 amino acids. The V segment lost 4 bases and the J segment 3 bases; nucleotides outside the gene matches: 2. The CDR3 reads CASSRDRGRYEQYF. CDR3 bases: TGTGCCAGCAGCCGGGACAGGGGGCGCTACGAGCAGTACTTC.

The genes are TRBV14 and TRBJ1-1; 7 bases map to TRBD1. The V gene end was trimmed by 1 base and the J gene end by 0 bases; junction bases not matched to a gene: 8. Germline CDR1 SGHDN, CDR2 FVKESK. The length of the CDR3 is 17 residues. CDR3 amino acids: CASSQAYRGLMNTEAFF. The CDR3 nucleotides read TGTGCCAGCAGCCAAGCCTACAGGGGTCTGATGAACACTGAAGCTTTCTTT.

J is TRBJ2-2 and V is TRBV11-3, with 7 nucleotides matching TRBD2. CDR1 is SGHNT and CDR2 is YENEEA in the germline V gene. Trimming took 3 bases from V and 1 from J; bases not matched to a gene: 5. This CDR3 has 16 amino acids. DNA of the CDR3: TGTGCCAGCAGCTTCCCGCGGGGGAAGAACACCGGGGAGCTGTTTTTT. This translates into CASSFPRGKNTGELFF.

This chain uses TRBV19 with TRBJ2-7; the D gene could be TRBD1 or TRBD2 (5 bases each). This CDR3 is built from 14 residues. CDR1 and CDR2 from the germline V gene are LNHDA and SQIVND (reference sequence). The V end was cut by 5 bases, the J end by 1 base, with 12 bases between. The CDR3 region is CASSFFWGSYEQYF. For the CDR3, the DNA is TGTGCCAGTAGTTTCTTCTGGGGGTCCTACGAGCAGTACTTC.

Remarks on this clone: Distinct nucleotide sequences in the sample also encode this CDR3. This sequence joins TRBV4-3 and TRBJ1-5; D unclear. Germline CDR1 and CDR2: LGHNA and YSLEER. V was trimmed by 0 bases and J by 0 bases, leaving 0 bases between them. This CDR3 contains 13 residues. CDR3 sequence (DNA): TGCGCCAGCAGCCAAGATAGCAATCAGCCCCAGCATTTT. It is translated as CASSQDSNQPQHF.

V and J are TRBV5-1 and TRBJ2-5; TRBD1 matches 9 bases. The DNA matches TRBJ2-7 better at its end, which makes the J call doubtful. CDR3 length equals 14 residues. The germline CDR1 and CDR2 sequences are SGHRS and YFSETQ. CDR3 DNA sequence: TGCGCCAGCAGTATCGGGACAGGGCACTACGAGCAGTACTTC. It yields the protein CASSIGTGHYEQYF.

This clone was counted between two and nine times. The V call is TRBV6-5, the J call TRBJ2-2, with D uncertain. Germline V lookup: CDR1 MNHEY, CDR2 SVGAGI. The length of the CDR3 is 13 residues. V was cut by 0 bases and J by 7 bases, with 6 bases left in between. The CDR3 region is CASSYSMNGELFF. The CDR3 DNA follows: TGTGCCAGCAGTTACTCGATGAACGGGGAGCTGTTTTTT.

The chain joins TRBV2 to TRBJ2-1, with D tentatively TRBD1 (5 bases). This CDR3 has 14 residues. Trimming stripped 3 bases from V and 2 bases from J, with 8 bases between. Germline CDR1 SNHLY, CDR2 FYNNEI. The CDR3 is CASSDRTTYNEQFF. The CDR3 DNA reads TGTGCCAGCAGTGATCGGACAACCTACAATGAGCAGTTCTTC.

The DNA for the CDR3 is TGTGCCAGCAAGGCGGAAGGGTCCTACAATGAGCAGTTCTTC. This encodes CASKAEGSYNEQFF. The genes are TRBV5-4 and TRBJ2-1; D is unclear. The V gene's germline CDR1 is SGHNT and CDR2 YYREEE (reference sequence). Trimming left V 6 bases short and J 1 base short, with 11 bases between. This CDR3 region has 14 residues.

V usage is TRBV6-6 and J usage is TRBJ2-7; TRBD1 is a possible D gene (5 bases). The germline CDR1 and CDR2 sequences are MNHNY and SVGAGI (reference sequence). The CDR3 extends over 16 amino acids. The V and J ends lost 0 bases and 4 bases respectively, with 16 bases between them. The CDR3 here is CASSYSRGAPKYEQYF. CDR3 in DNA: TGTGCCAGCAGTTACTCTAGGGGCGCGCCGAAGTACGAGCAGTACTTC.

This clone was counted a few times. J is TRBJ2-7 and V is TRBV6-1; D is possibly TRBD2 (6 bases). The germline V gene encodes CDR1 MNHNS and CDR2 SASEGT. The ends were cut back, 5 bases at V and 4 bases at J, with 9 bases in the middle. The CDR3 sequence is 12 residues long. CDR3 DNA: TGTGCCAGCAGTCGACTAGGGTACGAGCAGTACTTC. It translates to CASSRLGYEQYF.

CDR3 nucleotide sequence: TGTGCCAGCAGTCTGGAACGGGACTCCTACGAGCAGTACTTC. Translation: CASSLERDSYEQYF. V is TRBV2 and J is TRBJ2-7, with D tentatively TRBD2 (5 bases). The CDR3 is made up of 14 amino acids. The V gene's germline CDR1 is SNHLY and CDR2 FYNNEI. V was shortened by 5 bases and J by 0 bases, with 11 bases between the two germline ends. The variable domain in full, completed from reference TRBV2 and TRBJ2-7, reads EPEVTQTPSHQVTQMGQEVILRCVPISNHLYFYWYRQILGQKVEFLVSFYNNEISEKSEIFDDQFSVERPDGSNFTLKIRSTKLEDSAMYFCASSLERDSYEQYFGPGTRLTVT.